What follows are 15 T cell receptor beta chains derived from one specimen sequenced in a study of tumor-infiltrating lymphocytes in primary liver carcinoma. TCR beta cDNA came from about 500 ng total RNA, primed with a constant-region primer. Libraries covering TCR beta were generated through three nested multiplex PCR rounds (using a slightly modified ARM-PCR). TRBV1-TRBV30 forward primers paired with a C-beta reverse primer were used in the first two PCR rounds, which ran approximately 10 cycles each. Via MiXCR, TCRdb re-called the multiplex PCR reads, giving one row per CDR3 protein. The sample has about 100,000 distinct CDR3 sequences, around 71% seen once; the top ten hold around 12%. RNA and DNA were co-extracted from about 19-30 mg of unsorted bulk tissue. Sequenced material: liver tumor tissue from sampling region 2. Documented subset: tumor region T2, inferior pole. These receptors were collected from a woman in her sixties or seventies with primary liver carcinoma and hepatitis B virus infection.

The chain joins TRBV2 to TRBJ1-5; D remains unclear. Trimming stripped 0 bases from V and 1 base from J, with 10 bases between. Germline CDR1 SNHLY, CDR2 FYNNEI. CDR3 length equals 16 residues. The CDR3 loop is CASSEAGTTSNQPQHF. The CDR3 DNA follows: TGTGCCAGCAGTGAAGCGGGAACGACCAGCAATCAGCCCCAGCATTTT.

A note on this clonotype: Given a much more abundant clone one base away, this may be a read error. The V call is TRBV28, the J call TRBJ1-6; tentatively, D is TRBD1 (5 bases). CDR3 length: 14 amino acids. Germline V gene lookup returns CDR1 MDHEN and CDR2 SYDVKM. The CDR3 DNA sequence: TGTGCCAGCAGTCAGGGCTCCTATAATTCACCCCCCCACTTT. It specifies CASSQGSYNSPPHF.

As for this clonotype: The CDR3 does not end in the conserved phenylalanine or tryptophan, so this is likely a read error. The chain recombines TRBV6-4 with TRBJ2-3; 7 bases align to TRBD2. The V gene end was trimmed by 8 bases and the J gene end by 3 bases; junction bases not matched to a gene: 11. Per germline, CDR1 MRHNA and CDR2 SNTAGT. CDR3 length: 15 amino acids. The DNA for the CDR3 is TGTGCCAGCGCTTCCCTAACGGGAGGTACAGATACGCAGTATTTA. This sequence encodes CASASLTGGTDTQYL.

This clonotype is a singleton in its sample. The J gene is TRBJ2-5, the V gene TRBV7-6, with D perhaps assigned TRBD1 or TRBD2 (6 bases each). There are 15 residues in the CDR3. Germline CDR1 and CDR2: SGHVS and FNYEAQ. V gave up 7 bases and J gave up 5 bases, with 20 bases separating them. The CDR3 bases are TGTGCCAGCACCATTCTCGCTGGAGGGGGGGAGACCCAGTACTTC. It yields the protein CASTILAGGGETQYF.

In its sample, this clonotype was seen many times. The J gene is TRBJ1-5, the V gene TRBV10-3; TRBD1 might be the D (5 bases). CDR1 and CDR2 (germline): ENHRY, SYGVKD. The CDR3 sequence is 13 residues long. V was cut by 6 bases and J by 5 bases, with 11 bases left in between. The CDR3 region is CAISGDEYQPQHF. In DNA form, the CDR3 reads TGTGCCATCAGCGGGGACGAGTATCAGCCCCAGCATTTT.

This clonotype was observed at least ten times. The V and J genes are TRBV7-8 and TRBJ1-2; D is undetermined. V was pared by 5 bases and J by 3 bases, with 10 bases between. This CDR3 region has 13 residues. CDR1 SGHVS and CDR2 FQNEAQ come from the germline V gene. CDR3 coding DNA: TGTGCCAGCAGCCCATCCCCCGACTATGGCTACACCTTC. It specifies CASSPSPDYGYTF.

This chain connects TRBV7-9 to TRBJ2-7, with a possible D match to TRBD1 (6 bases). CDR1 SEHNR and CDR2 FQNEAQ come from the germline V gene (reference sequence). Trimming took off 11 bases at V and 6 bases at J, with 20 bases between the two ends. CDR3 length equals 13 residues. The CDR3 region has the DNA TGTGCCGGCAACCTGGGGGCGACGGGCGAGCAGTACTTC. Its protein product is CAGNLGATGEQYF.

Notes on this clonotype: Just one base apart from a much larger clone, this may be a read error. J is TRBJ2-7 and V is TRBV28, with D maybe TRBD2 (5 bases). The germline V gene encodes CDR1 MDHEN and CDR2 SYDVKM. This CDR3 region has 13 residues. CDR3 coding DNA: TGTGCCACCGCGGGTTCCCCCCACTACGAGCAGTGCTTC. This codes for CATAGSPHYEQCF.

On this clonotype itself: A much larger clone sits a single nucleotide away, making a read error possible. The J gene is TRBJ1-1, the V gene TRBV6-5; 7 nucleotides align to TRBD1. With 6 bases clipped from V and 7 bases from J, the junction kept 11 bases outside the gene matches. Germline CDR1 MNHEY, CDR2 SVGAGI. The CDR3 is 14 residues long. The CDR3 nucleotides read TGTGCCAGCAGGATCGACAGGGAGGGCATTGAAGCTTTCTTT. Its translation: CASRIDREGIEAFF.

V is TRBV12-3 or TRBV12-4 and J is TRBJ2-3; no clear D gene. V lost 8 bases to trimming and J lost 3 bases, with 12 bases between them. This CDR3 has 13 amino acids. CDR3 protein: CASCLEITDTQYF. CDR3 DNA: TGTGCCAGCTGCCTAGAGATTACAGATACGCAGTATTTT.

To note about this clonotype: One end of the junction is discordant with germline, which a read error may explain. V is TRBV6-6 and J is TRBJ2-6; D gene ambiguous. The length of the CDR3 is 15 residues. Germline V gene data show CDR1 as MNHNY and CDR2 as SVGAGI (reference sequence). The CDR3 nucleotides are TGTGTCAGCAGTTTTGGTGCTGTGGGGACCAACGTCCTGACTTTC. It is translated as CVSSFGAVGTNVLTF.

This clonotype has only one observation. Sequence at one end of the junction differs from germline and may be a read error. This rearrangement joins TRBV11-3 to TRBJ2-1, with D perhaps assigned TRBD1 or TRBD2 (6 bases each). The CDR3 sequence is 17 residues long. Germline V gene lookup returns CDR1 SGHNT and CDR2 YENEEA. CDR3 sequence: CARSSRGPPTMGNERFF. DNA of the CDR3: TGTGCCAGAAGCTCCCGGGGGCCGCCGACCATGGGCAATGAGCGGTTCTTC. Full variable domain (outside the CDR3, taken from reference TRBV11-3 and TRBJ2-1): EAGVVQSPRYKIIEKKQPVAFWCNPISGHNTLYWYLQNLGQGPELLIRYENEEAVDDSQLPKDRFSAERLKGVDSTLKIQPAELGDSAVYLCARSSRGPPTMGNERFFGPGTRLTVL.

Of note for this clonotype: The conserved closing phenylalanine or tryptophan is absent in this CDR3, likely reflecting a read error. The V call is TRBV11-2, the J call TRBJ2-1; 8 nucleotides align to TRBD2. CDR1 SGHAT and CDR2 FQNNGV come from the germline V gene. This CDR3 has 15 amino acids. The CDR3 loop is CVTSLESGSVSEQFI. CDR3 in DNA: TGTGTCACCAGCTTAGAGAGCGGGAGTGTGAGTGAGCAGTTCATC.

The gene calls are TRBV7-6 and TRBJ2-1; D uncertain. CDR3 length equals 13 residues. V was pared by 1 base and J by 6 bases, with 7 bases between. Germline V gives CDR1 SGHVS, CDR2 FNYEAQ. CDR3: CASSLGNLNEQFF. The CDR3 region has the DNA TGTGCCAGCAGCTTAGGGAACCTCAATGAGCAGTTCTTC. Full variable domain (remainder filled in from reference TRBV7-6 and TRBJ2-1): GAGVSQSPRYKVTKRGQDVALRCDPISGHVSLYWYRQALGQGPEFLTYFNYEAQQDKSGLPNDRFSAERPEGSISTLTIQRTEQRDSAMYRCASSLGNLNEQFFGPGTRLTVL.

A note on this clonotype: An end of the junction does not agree with germline; a read error may underlie this. This chain joins TRBV12-3 or TRBV12-4 and TRBJ1-4; the D is unclear. The CDR3 consists of 13 residues. For the CDR3, the DNA is TGTGCCGGCAGTTTAAATCAGTCGGAAAAACTGTTTTTT. This codes for CAGSLNQSEKLFF.